This TCR beta chain was recorded in a study of a mutant IDH1 vaccine in newly diagnosed glioma. In germline, CDR1 is ENHRY, CDR2 SYGVKD. This CDR3 has 14 residues. With 0 bases removed from V and 1 base from J, the gap between germline ends came to 6 bases. As for time point: week 11, during vaccination. Every vaccination contained 300 ug of the mutant IDH1 20-mer peptide and was paired with topical imiquimod. Measured with immunoSEQ multiplex PCR; TCRdb has only the in-frame clones, and not every one. The sample holds 20,000 to 25,000 clones, about three quarters seen once. With respect to this clone: Its antigen is still unknown.

V is TRBV10-3 and J is TRBJ1-1; D gene ambiguous. This clonotype was sampled from a man between 18 and 29 years old with glioma. Some clones in this sample may be carry-over from other donors' samples. The specimen was peripheral blood mononuclear cells (PBMCs), collected from a glioma patient whose treatment included an IDH1 peptide vaccine. The CDR3 sequence is CAISESMGNTEAFF. The CDR3 region has the DNA TGTGCCATCAGTGAGTCGATGGGGAACACTGAAGCTTTCTTT.